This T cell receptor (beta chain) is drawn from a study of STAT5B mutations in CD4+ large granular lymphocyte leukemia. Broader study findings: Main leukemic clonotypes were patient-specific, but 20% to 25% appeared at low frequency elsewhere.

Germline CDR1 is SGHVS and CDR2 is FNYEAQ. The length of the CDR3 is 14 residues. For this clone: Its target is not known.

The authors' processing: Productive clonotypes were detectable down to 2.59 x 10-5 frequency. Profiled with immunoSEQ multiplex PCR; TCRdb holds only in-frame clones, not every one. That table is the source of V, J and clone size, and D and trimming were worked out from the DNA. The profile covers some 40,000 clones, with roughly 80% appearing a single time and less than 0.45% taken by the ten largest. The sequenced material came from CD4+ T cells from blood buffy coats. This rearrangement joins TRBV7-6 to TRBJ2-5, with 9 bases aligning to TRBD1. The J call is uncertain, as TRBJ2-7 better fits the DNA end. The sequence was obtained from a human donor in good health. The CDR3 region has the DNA TGTGCCAGCAGCTTAGCAACAGGGGGCCGCGAGCAGTACTTC. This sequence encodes CASSLATGGREQYF.